This entry describes one T cell receptor beta chain. The antigen this receptor binds is unknown. Base qualities are not recorded, but no much larger clone differs from it by a single base. For sequencing of the TCRbeta CDR3 region, genomic DNA was extracted from the sorted cells. TCRbeta CDR3 regions were sequenced using the immunoSEQ Assay. TCRdb retrieved this table from immuneACCESS and kept in-frame rearrangements only. Not all clones are present; in checked studies, unresolved V genes account for under half, and no reason is known for the remainder. The sample data list roughly 93,000 clones, and about 80% of these were observed just once. Less than 6% of the sample rests with the top ten. This entry belongs to a study of OX40 agonist ivuxolimab in advanced cancers. About the full investigation: Ivuxolimab was a fully human IgG2 agonistic monoclonal antibody targeting the costimulatory receptor OX40 (CD134). Intravenous ivuxolimab was administered to patients every 2 weeks at six dose levels: 0.01, 0.1, 0.3, 1.5, 3 and 10 mg/kg. Of the roughly 51 patients in dose escalation, some 19 had hepatocellular carcinoma, roughly 15 had melanoma, 9 had renal cell carcinoma and 9 had head and neck cancer. The dose-escalation cohort was 80% to 90% male with a mean age of around 64 years, ranging from 23 to 79. Patients were allowed to have had prior anti-PD-1, anti-PD-L1 or anti-CTLA-4 therapy, and 40% of the dose-escalation patients had been treated with checkpoint inhibitors. Partial responses occurred in three dose-escalation patients, of whom one had hepatocellular carcinoma and two had cutaneous melanoma. The purpose of peripheral TCRbeta sequencing was to test whether ivuxolimab changed TCR sequence diversity and led to clonal T-cell expansion. The paper reports the monotherapy dose-escalation portion (N ≈ 50 patients) of the phase I ivuxolimab trial. Results and caveats for the whole study, not just this receptor: At doses of 0.1 to 3.0 mg/kg, clonal expansion of both CD4+ and CD8+ blood T cells was observed from baseline to week 6. After ivuxolimab, expanded clones were on average more numerous among CD8+ T cells than among CD4+ T cells. The antigen specificity of the clonally expanded peripheral T cells was not determined. Low levels of normalized T-cell clonal expansion were also shown by some nonresponding patients. In the 0.1-3.0 mg/kg groups, partial responders had among the lowest normalized peripheral clonal expansion, particularly in CD8+ T cells.

The trial excluded patients who had a history of autoimmune disease or were on systemic immunosuppression. In every dose cohort, peripheral blood was drawn for TCR sequencing at baseline, cycle 4 day 1, and cycle 7 day 1. The samples were taken from a phase I, first-in-human, multicenter, open-label dose-escalation trial of ivuxolimab. Adults with locally advanced or metastatic head and neck squamous cell, hepatocellular, melanoma or renal cell carcinoma were enrolled in the trial. CD4+ and CD8+ T cells were sorted separately from peripheral blood before TCR sequencing. CDR1 SGHNT and CDR2 YENEEA were looked up in the germline V gene. From its cysteine to its phenylalanine, the CDR3 spans 15 amino acids. The only DNA kept is the CDR3, 45 bases in frame from the first base. V gives up 0 bases and J gives up 0 bases, and the segment between their germline ends measures 6 bases.

The specimen comprised CD4+ or CD8+ T cells sorted from blood, sampled in a trial of the OX40 agonist ivuxolimab. This clonotype originated in an adult with an advanced solid tumor such as melanoma, head and neck, liver or kidney cancer. The rearranged chain carries TRBV11-3 and TRBJ2-1, with a weak D call of TRBD2 (6 bases match). The bases are TGTGCCAGCAGCTTAGATAGCGGCTCCTACAATGAGCAGTTCTTC. Its protein product is CASSLDSGSYNEQFF.